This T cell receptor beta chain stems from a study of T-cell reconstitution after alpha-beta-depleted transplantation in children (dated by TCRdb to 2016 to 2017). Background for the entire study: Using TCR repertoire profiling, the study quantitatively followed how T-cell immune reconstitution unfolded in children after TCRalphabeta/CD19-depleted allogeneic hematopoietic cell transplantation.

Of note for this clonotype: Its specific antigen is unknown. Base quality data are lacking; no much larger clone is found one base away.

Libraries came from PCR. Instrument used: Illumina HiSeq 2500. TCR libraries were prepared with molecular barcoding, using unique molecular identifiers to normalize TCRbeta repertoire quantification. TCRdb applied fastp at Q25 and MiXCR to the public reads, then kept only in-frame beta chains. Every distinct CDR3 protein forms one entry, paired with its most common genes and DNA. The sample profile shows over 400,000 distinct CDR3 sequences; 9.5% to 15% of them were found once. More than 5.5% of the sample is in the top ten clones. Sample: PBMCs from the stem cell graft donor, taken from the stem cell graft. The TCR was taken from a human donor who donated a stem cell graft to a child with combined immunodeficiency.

The nucleotide sequence is TGTGCCAGCGCCTTGGGGACAGGGCGGAACGAGCAGTACTTC. Its protein reads: CASALGTGRNEQYF. The rearrangement combines TRBV6-2 or TRBV6-3 with TRBJ2-7, with 9 bases in between that match TRBD1. The CDR3 contains 14 residues, cysteine and phenylalanine counted. Solely the CDR3 DNA is kept, with 42 bases framed from the first base. CDR1 and CDR2, looked up from the germline V gene, are MNHEY and SVGEGT. After removal of 8 bases from V and 5 bases from J, the junction retains 10 bases not matched to a gene.